This TCR beta chain was found in a study of blood T cell dynamics during melanoma immunotherapy. The CDR3 has 16 residues. The germline V gene encodes CDR1 SGHRS and CDR2 YFSETQ. The ends lost 0 bases at V and 0 bases at J; junction bases unmatched: 5. Profiling relied on immunoSEQ multiplex PCR, and the TCRdb table lists in-frame clones only, not all of them. The data show some 13,000 clones, just over 90% seen once. Time point of the sample: pre-treatment baseline. This clonotype was sampled from a human donor with melanoma. The chain uses TRBV5-1 and TRBJ1-1; 7 bases agree with TRBD1. Here the sequenced sample was effector memory CD8+ T cells from blood, taken from a patient treated with checkpoint blockade. The CDR3: CASSLEYRGMNTEAFF. DNA of the CDR3: TGCGCCAGCAGCTTGGAGTACAGGGGCATGAACACTGAAGCTTTCTTT.